The 26 T cell receptor beta chains below come from one sample, sequenced in a study of CD8 T cells in Susac syndrome. RNA amounts of about 0.5 to 1 ug underwent reverse transcription with random hexamers. TCRdb re-called the immunoSEQ multiplex PCR reads through MiXCR, storing one row per CDR3 protein. The sample lists 150,000 or so distinct CDR3 sequences, approximately 95% occurring once. The sequenced material came from CD4+ T cells from PBMCs. The receptors originated from a human donor with Susac syndrome.

The J gene is TRBJ2-3, the V gene TRBV30; 10 bases are shared with TRBD2. The J segment lost 5 bases and the V segment lost 0 bases, leaving 8 bases of the junction unmatched. Looked up from germline, CDR1 is GTSNPN and CDR2 is SVGIG (reference sequence). This CDR3 spans 16 amino acids. CDR3 coding DNA: TGTGCCTGGAGTGTAAGGGGGCTAGCGGGAGAAGATACGCAGTATTTT. Translation gives CAWSVRGLAGEDTQYF.

V and J are TRBV30 and TRBJ2-4; D assignment may be TRBD1 or TRBD2 (6 bases each). The V end was cut by 2 bases, the J end by 5 bases, with 22 bases between. The CDR3 is 17 residues long. CDR1 and CDR2 from the germline V gene are GTSNPN and SVGIG (reference sequence). The CDR3 reads CAWSTRLVLEGENIQYF. CDR3 in DNA: TGTGCCTGGAGTACACGCCTGGTCCTGGAGGGGGAAAACATTCAGTACTTC.

The V and J genes are TRBV5-1 and TRBJ1-1, with TRBD1 matching 8 bases. The CDR3 extends over 16 amino acids. Germline V lookup: CDR1 SGHRS, CDR2 YFSETQ. Trimming removed 4 bases from V and 0 bases from J; junction bases left unmatched: 8. CDR3 coding DNA: TGCGCCAGCAGCCGGACAGGGAAGGGGATGAACACTGAAGCTTTCTTT. This gives the protein CASSRTGKGMNTEAFF.

V usage is TRBV9 and J usage is TRBJ2-3; D uncertain. Germline CDR1 reads SGDLS; CDR2 reads YYNGEE. The CDR3 loop spans 14 amino acids. The V gene lost 2 bases and the J gene lost 0 bases, with 7 bases spanning the gap. CDR3 DNA sequence: TGTGCCAGCAGCGTTGTGGGGAGCACAGATACGCAGTATTTT. Translating gives CASSVVGSTDTQYF. The full variable domain, in which reference TRBV9 and TRBJ2-3 provide the parts outside the CDR3, is DSGVTQTPKHLITATGQRVTLRCSPRSGDLSVYWYQQSLDQGLQFLIQYYNGEERAKGNILERFSAQQFPDLHSELNLSSLELGDSALYFCASSVVGSTDTQYFGPGTRLTVL.

J is TRBJ1-2 and V is TRBV20-1; no reliable D call. Germline V gives CDR1 DFQATT, CDR2 SNEGSKA (reference sequence). The V end was cut by 3 bases, the J end by 0 bases, with 17 bases between. There are 16 residues in the CDR3. The CDR3: CSASYPGSPSNYGYTF. In nucleotides, the CDR3 is TGCAGTGCTAGCTACCCGGGGAGCCCCTCTAACTATGGCTACACCTTC.

The chain joins TRBV19 to TRBJ1-1; 10 bases line up with TRBD1. The CDR3 loop spans 14 amino acids. Germline CDR1 and CDR2: LNHDA and SQIVND (reference sequence). With 4 bases clipped from V and 1 base from J, the junction kept 0 bases outside the gene matches. As DNA, the CDR3 is TGTGCCAGTAGTAGGGACAGGGGGAACACTGAAGCTTTCTTT. It encodes CASSRDRGNTEAFF.

The rearrangement links TRBV6-2 or TRBV6-3 to TRBJ2-2; D possibly corresponds to TRBD2 (5 bases). V dropped 0 bases and J dropped 3 bases, with 14 bases sitting between them. The CDR3 runs to 17 residues. In germline, CDR1 is MNHEY, CDR2 SVGEGT. The CDR3 coding sequence is TGTGCCAGCAGTTACTCGAACGGGGAGCCCGACACCGGGGAGCTGTTTTTT. Translating it yields CASSYSNGEPDTGELFF.

The V and J genes are TRBV30 and TRBJ2-2; D is uncertain. This CDR3 region has 14 residues. Deletions cut 4 bases from V and 6 bases from J, with 15 bases between. Germline lookup yields CDR1 GTSNPN and CDR2 SVGIG (reference sequence). The CDR3 loop reads CAWNSNLGAGELFF. CDR3 DNA: TGTGCCTGGAATTCGAATTTAGGCGCCGGGGAGCTGTTTTTT.

This chain links TRBV9 with TRBJ1-2, with unresolved D. V lost 0 bases and J lost 6, with 18 bases in between. In germline, CDR1 is SGDLS, CDR2 YYNGEE. CDR3 length: 16 residues. In DNA, the CDR3 is TGTGCCAGCAGCGTAGCAAGTTGGGAGCCGATCCATGGCTACACCTTC. This codes for CASSVASWEPIHGYTF. The variable domain in full, with the rest retrieved from reference TRBV9 and TRBJ1-2, is DSGVTQTPKHLITATGQRVTLRCSPRSGDLSVYWYQQSLDQGLQFLIQYYNGEERAKGNILERFSAQQFPDLHSELNLSSLELGDSALYFCASSVASWEPIHGYTFGSGTRLTVV.

The rearrangement joins TRBV3-1 to TRBJ2-7; 10 bases are shared with TRBD2. After removal of 0 bases from V and 2 bases from J, the junction contained 7 bases not matched to a gene. CDR3 length: 17 amino acids. Looked up from germline, CDR1 is LGHDT and CDR2 is YNNKEL (reference sequence). In DNA, the CDR3 is TGTGCCAGCAGCCAAGACCCCAGGACTAGCGGAGCCTACGAGCAGTACTTC. It yields the protein CASSQDPRTSGAYEQYF.

The chain uses TRBV28 and TRBJ1-3, with D possibly matching TRBD1 (5 bases). Germline V gene sequence: CDR1 MDHEN, CDR2 SYDVKM. Between the trimmed V and J ends, which lost 6 bases and 3 bases, there was a span of 15 bases. There are 15 residues in the CDR3. This CDR3 is CASRTPVGLGNTIYF. The DNA of the CDR3 is TGTGCCAGCAGAACCCCAGTGGGGCTTGGAAACACCATATATTTT.

The rearrangement uses TRBV15 and TRBJ1-6; 7 bases are shared with TRBD1. Germline V gene lookup returns CDR1 LNHNV and CDR2 YYDKDF (reference sequence). The CDR3 has 15 residues. With V trimmed by 6 bases and J by 3 bases, 5 bases remained unmatched. The CDR3 loop is CATSGSGGYNSPLHF. DNA of the CDR3: TGTGCCACCAGTGGGTCAGGGGGCTATAATTCACCCCTCCACTTT.

The V call is TRBV28, the J call TRBJ1-5; D is unclear. Trimming pared 1 base from V and 6 bases from J, leaving 7 bases between. The CDR3 length is 13 residues. CDR1 and CDR2 (germline): MDHEN, SYDVKM. CDR3 region: CASSLLGSQPQHF. DNA for the CDR3: TGTGCCAGCAGTTTATTGGGGAGTCAGCCCCAGCATTTT. The full variable domain, its missing parts supplied by reference TRBV28 and TRBJ1-5, is DVKVTQSSRYLVKRTGEKVFLECVQDMDHENMFWYRQDPGLGLRLIYFSYDVKMKEKGDIPEGYSVSREKKERFSLILESASTNQTSMYLCASSLLGSQPQHFGDGTRLSIL.

V is TRBV27 and J is TRBJ2-7, with 9 bases lining up with TRBD2. The V and J ends lost 4 bases and 4 bases, in that order; junction bases with no gene match: 5. Germline loops: CDR1 MNHEY, CDR2 SMNVEV (reference sequence). This CDR3 comprises 14 residues. The chain's CDR3 is CASSWLAGSYEQYF. The CDR3 nucleotides are TGTGCCAGCAGTTGGCTAGCGGGATCTTACGAGCAGTACTTC.

This chain connects TRBV5-1 to TRBJ1-1, with a possible D match to TRBD1 (6 bases). This CDR3 is 16 amino acids long. The germline gives CDR1 SGHRS, CDR2 YFSETQ. V lost 2 bases to trimming and J lost 1 base, with 15 bases between them. Here the CDR3 DNA reads TGCGCCAGCAGCTTATCACAGGGCTCGGGGAACACTGAAGCTTTCTTT. It codes for CASSLSQGSGNTEAFF.

The chain joins TRBV7-9 to TRBJ1-2; D call uncertain. The CDR3 has 13 residues. Per germline, CDR1 SEHNR and CDR2 FQNEAQ (reference sequence). Trimming left V 8 bases short and J 2 bases short, with 12 bases between. Here the CDR3 reads CASGTVRNYGYTF. The CDR3 DNA reads as TGTGCCAGCGGTACGGTCAGGAACTATGGCTACACCTTC.

The chain is built from TRBV30 and TRBJ1-2; D might be TRBD1 (5 bases). The V end was cut by 3 bases, the J end by 7 bases, with 6 bases between. This CDR3 contains 10 residues. Germline CDR1 GTSNPN, CDR2 SVGIG (reference sequence). CDR3 residues: CAWRGGGYTF. The DNA for the CDR3 is TGTGCCTGGAGGGGGGGTGGCTACACCTTC.

This chain uses TRBV9 with TRBJ2-1, with D possibly matching TRBD2 (6 bases). The germline V gene encodes CDR1 SGDLS and CDR2 YYNGEE. The CDR3 runs 16 residues. Trimming took 3 bases from V and 8 from J, leaving 21 bases between them. The CDR3 nucleotides read TGTGCCAGCAGCGCCCGTGGGGACGGGAGTATCCATGAGCAGTTCTTC. This codes for CASSARGDGSIHEQFF. Full variable domain (remainder filled in from reference TRBV9 and TRBJ2-1): DSGVTQTPKHLITATGQRVTLRCSPRSGDLSVYWYQQSLDQGLQFLIQYYNGEERAKGNILERFSAQQFPDLHSELNLSSLELGDSALYFCASSARGDGSIHEQFFGPGTRLTVL.

The chain is built from TRBV6-5 and TRBJ1-5; 8 nucleotides align to TRBD1. CDR3 length equals 15 residues. Germline V gene lookup returns CDR1 MNHEY and CDR2 SVGAGI. V lost 5 bases to trimming and J lost 2 bases; unmatched junction nucleotides: 5. CDR3 DNA: TGTGCCAGCAGTAGGACAGGGAGTCGCAATCAGCCCCAGCATTTT. It is translated as CASSRTGSRNQPQHF.

This clonotype was observed once. The chain uses TRBV12-3 or TRBV12-4 and TRBJ2-4; D may be TRBD1 (6 bases). This CDR3 has 15 amino acids. V lost 3 bases and J 7 bases, leaving 16 bases between the germline ends. CDR3 coding DNA: TGTGCCAGCAGTTTGGGGGACCTCCAGGGGAACATTCAGTACTTC. Translation gives CASSLGDLQGNIQYF.

The chain employs TRBV27 and TRBJ1-6; D uncertain. This CDR3 has 13 amino acids. V was trimmed by 5 bases and J by 10 bases, leaving 12 bases between them. Germline V lookup: CDR1 MNHEY, CDR2 SMNVEV (reference sequence). CDR3 nucleotides: TGTGCCAGCAGTCCCCCACTTGGGTCACCCCTCCACTTT. Amino acid sequence: CASSPPLGSPLHF.

This clonotype was seen once. The chain is built from TRBV19 and TRBJ1-5, with 8 bases aligning to TRBD1. This CDR3 spans 13 amino acids. Looked up from germline, CDR1 is LNHDA and CDR2 is SQIVND (reference sequence). V lost 5 bases, J lost 5 bases, and 2 bases stayed unmatched. CDR3 amino acids: CASSETGDQPQHF. In DNA, the CDR3 is TGTGCCAGTAGTGAGACAGGGGATCAGCCCCAGCATTTT.

The chain has TRBV4-3 and TRBJ1-2; D remains ambiguous. Germline V lookup: CDR1 LGHNA, CDR2 YSLEER. V lost 0 bases to trimming and J lost 5 bases, with 7 bases between them. The length of the CDR3 is 13 residues. The CDR3 coding sequence is TGCGCCAGCAGCCAAGAGACATTGTATGGCTACACCTTC. As protein: CASSQETLYGYTF.

The rearrangement links TRBV25-1 to TRBJ1-6; D remains ambiguous. The germline gives CDR1 MGHDK, CDR2 SYGVNS. The CDR3 is 14 amino acids. Trimming removed 6 bases at V and 5 bases at J, with 11 bases between. The chain's CDR3 is CASRPDLDNSPLHF. The CDR3 coding sequence is TGTGCCAGCAGACCAGACCTGGATAATTCACCCCTCCACTTT.

This chain joins TRBV6-2 or TRBV6-3 and TRBJ2-5, with D possibly TRBD2 on 6 matching bases. Germline V gene lookup returns CDR1 MNHEY and CDR2 SVGEGT. The length of the CDR3 is 15 residues. Trimming cost V 4 bases and J 6 bases, with 18 bases left between them. In nucleotides, the CDR3 is TGTGCCAGCAGTTTCGAGTTCCGGGGGAGTCAGACCCAGTACTTC. It encodes CASSFEFRGSQTQYF.

CDR3 sequence: CASSLSANIQYF. The CDR3 DNA is TGTGCCAGCAGTTTATCGGCTAACATTCAGTACTTC. This sequence joins TRBV12-3 or TRBV12-4 and TRBJ2-4; no definite D call. The V end lost 2 bases, the J end lost 7 bases, and 6 bases lay between the germline ends. The CDR3 has 12 amino acids.